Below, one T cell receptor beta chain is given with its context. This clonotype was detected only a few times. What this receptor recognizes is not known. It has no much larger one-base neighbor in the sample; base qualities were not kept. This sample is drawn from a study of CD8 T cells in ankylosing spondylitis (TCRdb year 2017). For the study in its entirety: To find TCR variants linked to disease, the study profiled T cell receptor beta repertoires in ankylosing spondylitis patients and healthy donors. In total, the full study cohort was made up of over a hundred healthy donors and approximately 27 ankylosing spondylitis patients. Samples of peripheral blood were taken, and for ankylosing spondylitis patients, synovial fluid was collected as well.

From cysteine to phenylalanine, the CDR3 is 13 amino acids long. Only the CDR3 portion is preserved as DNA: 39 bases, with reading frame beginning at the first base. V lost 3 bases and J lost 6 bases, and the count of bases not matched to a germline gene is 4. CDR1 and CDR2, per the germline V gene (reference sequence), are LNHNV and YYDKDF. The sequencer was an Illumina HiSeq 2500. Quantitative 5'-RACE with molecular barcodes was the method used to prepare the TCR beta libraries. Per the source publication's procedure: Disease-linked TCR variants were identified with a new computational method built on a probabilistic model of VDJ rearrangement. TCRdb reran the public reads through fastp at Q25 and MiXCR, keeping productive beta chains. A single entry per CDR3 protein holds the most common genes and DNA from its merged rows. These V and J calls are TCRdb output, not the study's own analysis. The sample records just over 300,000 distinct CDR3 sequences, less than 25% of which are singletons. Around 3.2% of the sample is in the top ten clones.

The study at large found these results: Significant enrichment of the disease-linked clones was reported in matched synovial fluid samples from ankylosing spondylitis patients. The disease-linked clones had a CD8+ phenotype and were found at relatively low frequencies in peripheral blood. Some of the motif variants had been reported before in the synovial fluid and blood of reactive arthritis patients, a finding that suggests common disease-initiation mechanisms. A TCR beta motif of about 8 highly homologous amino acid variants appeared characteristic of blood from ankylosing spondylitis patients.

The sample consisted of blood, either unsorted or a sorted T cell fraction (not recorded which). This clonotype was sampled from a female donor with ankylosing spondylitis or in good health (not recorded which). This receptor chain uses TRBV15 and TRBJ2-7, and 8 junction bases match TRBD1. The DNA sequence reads TGTGCCACCAGCAGGGACAGGGACCGCGAGCAGTACTTC. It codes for CATSRDRDREQYF.